Included here is one T cell receptor beta chain sequence, with context. Its antigen is not identified. A J-beta primer mix and a sample-barcoded 5' primer were used in a second PCR of about 7 to 12 cycles. A single record per CDR3 protein comes from TCRdb applying MiXCR to the 5' RACE reads. The table lists 700,000 to 1,000,000 distinct CDR3 sequences, around 45% of them singletons. The sample belongs to a study of blood T cells in healthy people across ages. Overall study results and limits: Unknown CMV status may confound age-related changes in expanded clones. Diversity estimated from one million T cells was considered an underestimate. Comparison with aged donors showed that long-lived donors had more naive CD4+ cells and higher diversity.

Per germline, CDR1 SGHKS and CDR2 YYEKEE (reference sequence). The CDR3 covers 13 residues. The V and J ends lost 2 bases and 1 base respectively, with 7 bases between them. This chain uses TRBV5-5 with TRBJ2-7; unclear D gene. The sequenced material came from blood. The receptor was isolated from a man in his sixties in good health. For the CDR3, the DNA is TGTGCCAGCAGCTTTACCCAATCCTACGAGCAGTACTTC. Residues: CASSFTQSYEQYF. Supplemented by reference TRBV5-5 and TRBJ2-7, the full variable domain reads DAGVTQSPTHLIKTRGQQVTLRCSPISGHKSVSWYQQVLGQGPQFIFQYYEKEERGRGNFPDRFSARQFPNYSSELNVNALLLGDSALYLCASSFTQSYEQYFGPGTRLTVT.